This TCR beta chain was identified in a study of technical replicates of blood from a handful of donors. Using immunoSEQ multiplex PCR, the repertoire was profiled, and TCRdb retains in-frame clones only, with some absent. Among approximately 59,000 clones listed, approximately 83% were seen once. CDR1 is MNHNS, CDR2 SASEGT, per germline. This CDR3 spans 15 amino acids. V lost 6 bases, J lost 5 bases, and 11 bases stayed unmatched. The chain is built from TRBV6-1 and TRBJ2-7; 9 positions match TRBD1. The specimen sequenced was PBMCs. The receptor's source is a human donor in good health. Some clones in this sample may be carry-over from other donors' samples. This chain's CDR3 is CASSPIRTGAHEQYF. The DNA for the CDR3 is TGTGCCAGCAGCCCTATTCGGACAGGGGCCCACGAGCAGTACTTC.